The 3 T cell receptor beta chains in this list originate from one sample, sequenced in a study of cytomegalovirus exposure and HLA in healthy donors. The PCR was carried out with 60 Vbeta primers and 13 Jbeta primers. The table came from immunoSEQ multiplex PCR; TCRdb's copy has only in-frame clones and leaves some out. Of approximately 52,000 clones listed, about three quarters are singletons. The sequenced sample was PBMCs. The receptors originated from a female donor in good health and CMV-seronegative.

J is TRBJ2-2 and V is TRBV7-2; TRBD2 agrees at 9 bases. The V segment lost 6 bases and the J segment 6 bases; nucleotides outside the gene matches: 5. The CDR3 length is 14 residues. CDR1 and CDR2 (germline): SGHTA, FQGNSA. This CDR3 is CASSPSGTAGELFF. Here the CDR3 DNA reads TGTGCCAGCAGTCCTAGCGGGACTGCCGGGGAGCTGTTTTTT.

In this sample, this clone turned up a few times. J is TRBJ2-5 and V is TRBV13, with TRBD1 as a possible D gene (5 bases). Trimming shortened V by 5 bases and J by 4 bases, and 17 bases separated the two germline ends. The CDR3 extends over 15 amino acids. Germline V gene data show CDR1 as PRHDT and CDR2 as FYEKMQ (reference sequence). The CDR3 loop reads CASSGQERPGETQYF. For the CDR3, the DNA is TGTGCCAGCAGCGGACAAGAAAGGCCGGGAGAGACCCAGTACTTC.

This clone was seen only a few times. The chain recombines TRBV4-2 with TRBJ1-5; D remains unclear. Germline CDR1 reads LGHNA; CDR2 reads YNFKEQ. Trimming cost V 0 bases and J 5 bases, with 5 bases left between them. The CDR3 runs to 13 residues. The CDR3 protein is CASSQDQDQPQHF. The CDR3 nucleotides read TGTGCCAGCAGCCAAGACCAGGATCAGCCCCAGCATTTT.